These T cell receptor beta chains were read from a single sample in a study of cytomegalovirus exposure and HLA in healthy donors. Sequencing used immunoSEQ multiplex PCR; TCRdb keeps in-frame clones, though not all of them. The sample contains some 130,000 clones, approximately 81% of which appear only once. The sample consisted of PBMCs. The receptors come from a man aged 18-30 years in good health and CMV-seronegative. The CDR3 runs from the conserved cysteine through the conserved F or W. A D gene is named only where the DNA matches it firmly. For some rows the clone size is stated as once, few or many, or as a class when expanded; others skip it.

j_call d_call clone_size v_call cdr3_nt cdr3_aa
TRBJ2-1 . . TRBV2 TGTGCCAGCAATATCTACAATGAGCAGTTCTTC CASNIYNEQFF
TRBJ1-1 . few TRBV9 TGTGCCAGCAGCGTAGGACAGCCAGGGGCTGAAGCTTTCTTT CASSVGQPGAEAFF
TRBJ2-7 TRBD2 few TRBV4-3 TGCGCCAGCAGCCAAGATACGGCTAGCGGGGGGGGCCTCTACGAGCAGTACTTC CASSQDTASGGGLYEQYF
TRBJ2-1 . . TRBV7-9 TGTGCCAGCAGCTCCATCTCAACACAGGGTAATGAGCAGTTCTTC CASSSISTQGNEQFF
TRBJ2-5 TRBD1 few TRBV28 TGTGCCAGCAACTTACAGGGGGCGCGGGGGACCCAGTACTTC CASNLQGARGTQYF
TRBJ1-2 TRBD1 . TRBV4-3 TGCGCCAGCAGCCAAGATCTAGGACAGGGCTCTGGCTACACCTTC CASSQDLGQGSGYTF
TRBJ2-1 TRBD2 . TRBV5-1 TGCGCCAGCACCTGGGGTGGGAGGGAGGGCAATGAGCAGTTCTTC CASTWGGREGNEQFF
TRBJ1-2 TRBD1 . TRBV6-6 TGTGCCAGCAGTTTCGACAGGGTTGAGGGCTACACCTTC CASSFDRVEGYTF
TRBJ1-6 . . TRBV5-1 TGCGCCAGCAGCTTGGTTTCGGGGAATTCACCCCTCCACTTT CASSLVSGNSPLHF
TRBJ2-1 TRBD2 few TRBV5-1 TGCGCCAGCAGCGGACTAGCGGGAGGGAATGAGCAGTTCTTC CASSGLAGGNEQFF
TRBJ2-7 . . TRBV6-1 TGTGCCAGCAGTGAAGAGGAGGGTTCCTACGAGCAGTACTTC CASSEEEGSYEQYF
TRBJ1-1 . . TRBV18 TGTGCCAGCTCACCTGGGACTGCGGAACTCACTGAAGCTTTCTTT CASSPGTAELTEAFF
TRBJ2-2 . . TRBV28 TGTGCCAGCAATATGGGCCCAACAGGGTTCGGCACCGGGGAGCTGTTTTTT CASNMGPTGFGTGELFF
TRBJ2-7 TRBD2 . TRBV5-1 TGCGCCAGCAGCTTGAGGACTAGCGGACCCTACGAGCAGTACTTC CASSLRTSGPYEQYF
TRBJ2-3 . . TRBV7-2 TGTGCCAGCAGCCCCATGAGCCCCCCAGATACGCAGTATTTT CASSPMSPPDTQYF
TRBJ2-1 . . TRBV9 TGTGCCAGCAGCGTAGCGGTTAGCTCATACAATGAGCAGTTCTTC CASSVAVSSYNEQFF
TRBJ1-5 TRBD1 once TRBV2 TGTGCCAGCAGTTCCTTTACAGGGGGCCGTCAGCCCCAGCATTTT CASSSFTGGRQPQHF
TRBJ2-2 . . TRBV2 TGTGCCACTCGAAGAGAGAACACCGGGGAGCTGTTTTTT CATRRENTGELFF
TRBJ2-2 TRBD1 . TRBV23-1 TGCGCCAGCAGTCCCTGGGGGCGACAGGGGACCGGGGAGCTGTTTTTT CASSPWGRQGTGELFF
TRBJ2-1 . . TRBV5-1 TGCGCCAGCAGCTTGCAGGGTTACTCCTACAATGAGCAGTTCTTC CASSLQGYSYNEQFF